These T cell receptor beta chains were read from a single sample in a study of cytomegalovirus exposure and HLA in healthy donors. The repertoire was sequenced with immunoSEQ multiplex PCR; TCRdb's copy has only in-frame clones and lacks some. This table holds around 120,000 clones, about 80% found once. The sequencing sample was made of PBMCs. The receptors originated from a man in his fifties or sixties in good health and CMV-seropositive. Each CDR3 is given with its conserved first and last residue. D genes are given only for firm matches. Only part of the rows carry a size: once, few, many, or a class if the clone is expanded.

CDR3,DNA,J,size,V,D
CASNPMFNRDRETDTQYF,TGTGCCAGCAATCCCATGTTTAACCGGGACAGGGAAACAGATACGCAGTATTTT,TRBJ2-3,few,TRBV2,TRBD1
CASSPSLSQGLWSDGYTF,TGTGCCAGCAGTCCGTCGCTTTCACAGGGTCTGTGGTCCGATGGCTACACCTTC,TRBJ1-2,once,TRBV28,NA
CASREGGTDTQYF,TGTGCCTCAAGGGAGGGCGGCACAGATACGCAGTATTTT,TRBJ2-3,NA,TRBV28,TRBD2
CASSLTGRTNEKLFF,TGTGCCAGCAGCTTAACAGGGAGAACTAATGAAAAACTGTTTTTT,TRBJ1-4,NA,TRBV5-5,NA
CASSSRDRATGELFF,TGCGCCAGCAGCTCCCGGGACAGGGCCACCGGGGAGCTGTTTTTT,TRBJ2-2,few,TRBV5-1,TRBD1
CASSLMETSYEQYF,TGTGCCAGCAGCTTAATGGAGACCTCCTACGAGCAGTACTTC,TRBJ2-7,NA,TRBV7-9,NA
CASSGQGRFGNTIYF,TGTGCCAGCAGTGGACAGGGGAGGTTTGGAAACACCATATATTTT,TRBJ1-3,NA,TRBV2,TRBD1
CASSSGGDYNEQFF,TGTGCCAGCAGTAGCGGGGGGGACTACAATGAGCAGTTCTTC,TRBJ2-1,few,TRBV27,TRBD2
CASSFSNEQFF,TGTGCCAGCAGCTTTTCTAATGAGCAGTTCTTC,TRBJ2-1,NA,TRBV5-6,NA
CAWSVQTDYYGYTF,TGTGCCTGGAGTGTACAAACGGACTACTATGGCTACACCTTC,TRBJ1-2,NA,TRBV30,NA
CASSQERLAGGQETQYF,TGCGCCAGCAGCCAAGAGAGGTTAGCGGGGGGGCAGGAGACCCAGTACTTC,TRBJ2-5,few,TRBV4-1,TRBD2
CASSEGGGWGNGMNTEAFF,TGTGCCAGCAGTGAAGGGGGGGGTTGGGGGAACGGAATGAACACTGAAGCTTTCTTT,TRBJ1-1,once,TRBV6-1,NA
CASSYSRGGQGEKLFF,TGTGCCAGCAGTTACTCGAGGGGGGGGCAGGGTGAAAAACTGTTTTTT,TRBJ1-4,NA,TRBV6-5,NA